This TCR beta chain was captured in a study of T cells in Graves' hyperthyroidism and ophthalmopathy. Study results and caveats: Ophthalmopathy was separated from stable hyperthyroidism by a 13 V-J model. Among thyroid clonotypes expanded above 0.001, most also appeared in blood.

From germline, CDR1 is SGHTA and CDR2 FQGNSA. This CDR3 comprises 15 residues. V lost 5 bases to trimming and J lost 2 bases; unmatched junction nucleotides: 7. Researchers amplified the TCR beta CDR3 regions from RNA transcripts. TCR CDR3 regions were first amplified by RT-PCR with HTBI primers. TCRdb independently ran MiXCR on the multiplex PCR reads; one entry per CDR3 protein. The sample lists about 760,000 distinct CDR3 sequences; 35% were seen once. On this clonotype itself: Its target is not known. This may stem from a read error, because a much larger clone lies one nucleotide away.

This TCR derives from a woman aged 40 to 50 with Graves' hyperthyroidism. The sequencing sample was made of blood. The chain couples TRBV7-2 to TRBJ1-2; 8 bases are shared with TRBD1. CDR3: CTSSTQGGANYGYTF. DNA for the CDR3: TGTACCAGCAGCACACAGGGGGGCGCGAACTATGGCTACACCTTC.